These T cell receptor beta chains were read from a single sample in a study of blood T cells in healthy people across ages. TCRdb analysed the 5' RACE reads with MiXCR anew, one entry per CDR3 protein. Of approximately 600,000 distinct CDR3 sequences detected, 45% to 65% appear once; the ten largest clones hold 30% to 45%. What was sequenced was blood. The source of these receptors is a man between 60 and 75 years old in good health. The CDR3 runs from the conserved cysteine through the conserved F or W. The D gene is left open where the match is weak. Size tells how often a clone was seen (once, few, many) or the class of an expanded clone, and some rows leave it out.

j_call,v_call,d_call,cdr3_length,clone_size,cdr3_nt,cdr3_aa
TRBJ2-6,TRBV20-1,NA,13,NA,TGCAGTGCTCCAGGGCGTGAGGCCAACGTCCTGACTTTC,CSAPGREANVLTF
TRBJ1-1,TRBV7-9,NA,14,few,TGTGCCAGCAGCCGGGACACCGGCCGGCGGGAAGCTTTCTTT,CASSRDTGRREAFF
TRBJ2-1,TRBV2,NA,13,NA,TGTGCCAGCAAACGGGACTCTAACAATGAGCAGTTCTTC,CASKRDSNNEQFF
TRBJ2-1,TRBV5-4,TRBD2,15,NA,TGTGCCAGCAGCCCGAGTCGACTAGCGGGGGGTGAGCAGTTCTTC,CASSPSRLAGGEQFF
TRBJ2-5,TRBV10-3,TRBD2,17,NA,TGTGCCATCAGCCCGACCGGGACTAGCGGGGGGCAAGAGACCCAGTACTTC,CAISPTGTSGGQETQYF
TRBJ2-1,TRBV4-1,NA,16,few,TGCGCCAGCAGCTTTAGCGGCGGCGGGGCATACAATGAGCAGTTCTTC,CASSFSGGGAYNEQFF
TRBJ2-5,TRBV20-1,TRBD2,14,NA,TGCAGTGTAGGGGGACTAGCGGGGATCCAGACCCAGTACTTT,CSVGGLAGIQTQYF
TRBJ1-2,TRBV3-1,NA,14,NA,TGTGCCAGCAGCCAAGAGGCGCGAGGCTATGGCTACACCTTC,CASSQEARGYGYTF
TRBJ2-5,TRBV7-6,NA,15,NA,TGTGCCAGCAGCGTAGCGAAGAGGGACCAAGAGACCCAGTACTTC,CASSVAKRDQETQYF
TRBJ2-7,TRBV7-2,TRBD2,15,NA,TGTGCCAGCAGCTCTCCCACTAGCGGGGACGGCGAGCAGTACTTC,CASSSPTSGDGEQYF
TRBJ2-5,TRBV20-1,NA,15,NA,TGCAGTGCTAGAGATTGGGGAGCATCGGGCGGGACCCAGTACTTC,CSARDWGASGGTQYF
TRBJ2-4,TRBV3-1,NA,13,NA,TGTGCCAGCAGCCAAGTACGGGGGGCCTTTCAGTACTTC,CASSQVRGAFQYF
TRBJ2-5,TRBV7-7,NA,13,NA,TGTGCCAGCAGCGGGACGCTCCAGGGGCCCCAGTACTTC,CASSGTLQGPQYF
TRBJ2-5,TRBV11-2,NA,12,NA,TGTGCCAGCAGCTTTGGGGGTACTGAGCAGTACTTC,CASSFGGTEQYF
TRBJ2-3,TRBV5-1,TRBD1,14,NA,TGCGCCAGCAGCGCGGGACAGGACGCAGATACGCAGTATTTT,CASSAGQDADTQYF
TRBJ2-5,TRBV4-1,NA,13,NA,TGCGCCAGCAGCCCAGCCGGGAGAAATGAGCAGTACTTC,CASSPAGRNEQYF
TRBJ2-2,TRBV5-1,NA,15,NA,TGCGCCAGCAGTGAAGGGCAGGCCGACACCGGGGAGCTGTTTTTT,CASSEGQADTGELFF